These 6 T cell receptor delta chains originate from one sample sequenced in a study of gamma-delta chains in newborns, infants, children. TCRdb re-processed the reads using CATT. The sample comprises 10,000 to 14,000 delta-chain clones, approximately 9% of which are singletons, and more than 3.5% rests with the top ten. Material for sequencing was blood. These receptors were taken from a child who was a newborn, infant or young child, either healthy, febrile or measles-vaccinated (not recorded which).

The CDR3 reads CACDTVGAPTGGPADKLIF. The CDR3, as DNA: TGTGCCTGTGACACCGTCGGGGCACCTACTGGGGGGCCCGCCGATAAACTCATCTTT. No V gene was called, and the J gene is TRDJ1; TRDD3 is the table's D call and was not checked against the DNA. There are 19 residues in the CDR3.

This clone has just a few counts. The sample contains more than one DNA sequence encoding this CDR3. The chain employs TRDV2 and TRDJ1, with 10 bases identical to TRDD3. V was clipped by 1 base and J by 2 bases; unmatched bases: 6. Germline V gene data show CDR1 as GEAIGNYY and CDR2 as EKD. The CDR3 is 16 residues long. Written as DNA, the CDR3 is TGTGCCTGTGACACTGTCGGGGGGATACGAACCGATAAACTCATCTTT. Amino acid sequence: CACDTVGGIRTDKLIF.

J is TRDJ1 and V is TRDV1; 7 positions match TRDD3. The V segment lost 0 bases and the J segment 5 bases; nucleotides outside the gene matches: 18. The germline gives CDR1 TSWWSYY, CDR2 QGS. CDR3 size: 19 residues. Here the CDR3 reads CALGELRLGGAPLPDKLIF. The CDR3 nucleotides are TGTGCTCTTGGGGAACTCAGGCTGGGGGGCGCACCCCTCCCTGATAAACTCATCTTT.

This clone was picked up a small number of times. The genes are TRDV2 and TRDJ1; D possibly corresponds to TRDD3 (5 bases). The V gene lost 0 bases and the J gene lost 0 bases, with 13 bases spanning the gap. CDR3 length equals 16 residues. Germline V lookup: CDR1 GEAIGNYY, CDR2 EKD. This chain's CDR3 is CACDTVWEGDTDKLIF. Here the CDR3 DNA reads TGTGCCTGTGACACCGTCTGGGAGGGGGACACCGATAAACTCATCTTT.

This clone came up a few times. The CDR3 coding sequence is TGTGCCTGTGACACCGTTCCCATCACTGGGGGGGATAGTACCGATAAACTCATCTTT. Translated: CACDTVPITGGDSTDKLIF. This rearrangement joins TRDV2 to TRDJ1; 8 nucleotides align to TRDD3. This CDR3 spans 19 amino acids. The trim removed 0 bases at V and 2 bases at J, leaving 16 bases unmatched. Germline V CDR1 and CDR2: GEAIGNYY, EKD.

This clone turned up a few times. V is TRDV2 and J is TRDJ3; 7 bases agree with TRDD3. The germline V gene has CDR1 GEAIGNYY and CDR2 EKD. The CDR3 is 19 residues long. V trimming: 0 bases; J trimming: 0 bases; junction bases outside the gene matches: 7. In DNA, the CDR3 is TGTGCCTGTGACACCGTGGGGGACCATAGCTCCTGGGACACCCGACAGATGTTTTTC. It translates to CACDTVGDHSSWDTRQMFF.